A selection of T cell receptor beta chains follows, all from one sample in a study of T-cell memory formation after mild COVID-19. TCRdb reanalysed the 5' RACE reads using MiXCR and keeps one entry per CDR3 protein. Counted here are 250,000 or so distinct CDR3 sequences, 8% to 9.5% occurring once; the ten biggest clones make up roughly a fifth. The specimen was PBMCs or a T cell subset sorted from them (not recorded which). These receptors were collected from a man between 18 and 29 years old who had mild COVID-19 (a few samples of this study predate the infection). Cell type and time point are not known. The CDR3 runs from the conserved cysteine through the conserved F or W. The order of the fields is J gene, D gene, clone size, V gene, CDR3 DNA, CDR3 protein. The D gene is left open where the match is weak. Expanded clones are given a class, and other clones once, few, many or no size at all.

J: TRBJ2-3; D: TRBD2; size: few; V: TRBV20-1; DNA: TGCAGTACTATTAGCGGGGGGCTCAAAGATACGCAGTATTTT; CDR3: CSTISGGLKDTQYF
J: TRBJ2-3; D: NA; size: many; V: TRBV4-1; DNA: TGCGCCAGCAGCCCATTGGTGACGTCAGATACGCAGTATTTT; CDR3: CASSPLVTSDTQYF
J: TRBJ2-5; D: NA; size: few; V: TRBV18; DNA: TGTGCCAGCTCACCACCGGGGGTAGAGACCCAGTACTTC; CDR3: CASSPPGVETQYF
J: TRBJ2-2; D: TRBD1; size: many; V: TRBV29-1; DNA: TGCAGCGTCGTGGACAGGAGAAACGCCCGCGGGGAGCTGTTTTTT; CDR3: CSVVDRRNARGELFF
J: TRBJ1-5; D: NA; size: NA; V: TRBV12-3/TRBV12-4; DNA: TGTGCCAGCGTAGGGGGGGCATCGAGCAATCAGCCCCAGCATTTT; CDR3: CASVGGASSNQPQHF
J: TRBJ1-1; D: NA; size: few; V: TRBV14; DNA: TGTGCCAGCAGACCGCAGGGCCACCGAAGGGCTTTCTTT; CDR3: CASRPQGHRRAFF
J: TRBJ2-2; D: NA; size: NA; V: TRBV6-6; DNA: TGTGCCAGCAGGCAGGAGAACACCGGGGAGCTGTTTTTT; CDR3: CASRQENTGELFF
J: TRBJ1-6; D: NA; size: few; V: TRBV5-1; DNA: TGCGCCAGCAGCTTGGGACCTGTTGGATGGCCACCCCTCCACTTT; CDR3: CASSLGPVGWPPLHF
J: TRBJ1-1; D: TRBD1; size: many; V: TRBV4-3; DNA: TGCGCCAGCAGTTTATACGACAGGGGGAACACTGAAGCTTTCTTT; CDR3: CASSLYDRGNTEAFF
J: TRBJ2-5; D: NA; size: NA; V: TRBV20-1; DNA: TGCAGTGCTAGGGGTAGTTCGGAGACCCAGTACTTC; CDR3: CSARGSSETQYF
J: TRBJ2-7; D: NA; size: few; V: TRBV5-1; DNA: TGCGCCAGCAGCTTGGGGGAGAGCTCCTACGAGCAGTACTTC; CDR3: CASSLGESSYEQYF
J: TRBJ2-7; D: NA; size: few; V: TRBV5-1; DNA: TGCGCCAGCACCGGAGGATCGTGGGACGGAGCCTACGAGCAGTACTTC; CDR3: CASTGGSWDGAYEQYF
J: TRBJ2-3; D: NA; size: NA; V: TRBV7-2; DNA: TGTGCCAGCAGCCGAGACAGGACGGGCGCAGATACGCAGTATTTT; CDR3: CASSRDRTGADTQYF
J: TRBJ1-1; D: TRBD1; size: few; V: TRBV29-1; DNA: TGCAGCGTTGAATCAGGGGGCACTGAAGCTTTCTTT; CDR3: CSVESGGTEAFF
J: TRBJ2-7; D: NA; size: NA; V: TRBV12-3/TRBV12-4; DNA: TGTGCCAGCACCCCCCCGGAGGGCGAGCAGTACTTC; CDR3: CASTPPEGEQYF
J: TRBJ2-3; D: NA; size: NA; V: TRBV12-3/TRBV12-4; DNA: TGTGCCAGCAGTTTTGCCGGAGATACGCAGTATTTT; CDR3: CASSFAGDTQYF
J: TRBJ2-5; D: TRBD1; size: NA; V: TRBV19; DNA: TGTGCCAGTAGTGATAAACAGGGGATCCTCCAAGAGACCCAGTACTTC; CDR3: CASSDKQGILQETQYF
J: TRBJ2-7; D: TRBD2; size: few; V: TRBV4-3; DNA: TGCGCCAGCAGCCCAGGGACTAGCGGGGGACTCTCCTACGAGCAGTACTTC; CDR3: CASSPGTSGGLSYEQYF
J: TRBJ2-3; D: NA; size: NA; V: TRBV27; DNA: TGTGCCAGCAGCCCCCAAACAGGGTCCCCCACAGATACGCAGTATTTT; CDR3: CASSPQTGSPTDTQYF
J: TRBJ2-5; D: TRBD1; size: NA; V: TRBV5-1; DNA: TGCGCCAGCAGCCTTCTACTAGGACAGGGGCGGGAGACCCAGTACTTC; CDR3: CASSLLLGQGRETQYF
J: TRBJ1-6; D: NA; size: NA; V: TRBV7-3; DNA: TGTGCCAGCAGCCTGACAGCCTCCGGTTCACCCCTCCACTTT; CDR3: CASSLTASGSPLHF
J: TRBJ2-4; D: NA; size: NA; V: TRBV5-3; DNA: TGTGCCAGAAGTGGATCACCGAATATAAGCTTC; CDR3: CARSGSPNISF
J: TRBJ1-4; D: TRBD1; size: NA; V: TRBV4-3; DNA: TGCGCCAGCAGCCAAGATTACAGGGGGGGAGAGAAACTGTTTTTT; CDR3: CASSQDYRGGEKLFF
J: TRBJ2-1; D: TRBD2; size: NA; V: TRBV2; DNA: TGTGCCAGCAGTGACCTAGCGGGGGATGAGCAGTTCTTC; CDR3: CASSDLAGDEQFF
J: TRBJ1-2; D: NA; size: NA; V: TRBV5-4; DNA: TGTGCCTCGGGGGGAAATGGCTACACCTTC; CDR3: CASGGNGYTF
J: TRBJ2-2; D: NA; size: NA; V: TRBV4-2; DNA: TGTGCCAGCAGCCAAGCTGGGAACACCGGGGAGCTGTTTTTT; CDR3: CASSQAGNTGELFF
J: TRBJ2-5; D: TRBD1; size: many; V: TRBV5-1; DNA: TGCGCCAGCAGCCCAGGGGACAGAGAGACCCAGTACTTC; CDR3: CASSPGDRETQYF
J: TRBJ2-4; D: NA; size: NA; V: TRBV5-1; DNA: TGCGCCAGCAGCTTGAGTACACATCTAGCCAAAAACATTCAGTACTTC; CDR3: CASSLSTHLAKNIQYF
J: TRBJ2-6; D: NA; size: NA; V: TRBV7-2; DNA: TGTGCCAGCAGCTCACAGGGTTCCACCTCTGGGGCCAACGTCCTGACTTTC; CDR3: CASSSQGSTSGANVLTF
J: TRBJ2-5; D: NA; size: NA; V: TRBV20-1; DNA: TGCAGTGCTAGAGTGGTTCGAGACAGGTCCCTAAAAGAGACCCAGTACTTC; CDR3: CSARVVRDRSLKETQYF
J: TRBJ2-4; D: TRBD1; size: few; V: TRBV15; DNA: TGTGCCACCAGCAGAGGAGACAGGGCTCTCGTAGCCAAAAACATTCAGTACTTC; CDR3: CATSRGDRALVAKNIQYF
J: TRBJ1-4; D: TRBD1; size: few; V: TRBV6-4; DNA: TGTGCCAGCACTTACCGGGACAGTGCAACTAATGAAAAACTGTTTTTT; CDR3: CASTYRDSATNEKLFF
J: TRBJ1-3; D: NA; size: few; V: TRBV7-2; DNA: TGTGCCAGCAGCCTGGGGCCGAACTCTGGAAACACCATATATTTT; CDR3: CASSLGPNSGNTIYF
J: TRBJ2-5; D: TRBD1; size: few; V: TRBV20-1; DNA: TGCAGCTCTCCGGGACAGGGTTGGTGGGAAGGGGAGACCCAGTACTTC; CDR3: CSSPGQGWWEGETQYF
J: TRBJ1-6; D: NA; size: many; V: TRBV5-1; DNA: TGCGCCAGCAGCCCGGCCTCGGGGAGCGACTATAATTCACCCCTCCACTTT; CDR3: CASSPASGSDYNSPLHF
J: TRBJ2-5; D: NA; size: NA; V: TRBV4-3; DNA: TGCGCCAGCAGCCAAGTTGAGGGAGAGAAACAAGAGACCCAGTACTTC; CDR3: CASSQVEGEKQETQYF
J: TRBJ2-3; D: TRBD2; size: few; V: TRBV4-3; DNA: TGCGCCAGCAGCCAAGATCGGGTTCGGGGGGCAGATACGCAGTATTTT; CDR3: CASSQDRVRGADTQYF
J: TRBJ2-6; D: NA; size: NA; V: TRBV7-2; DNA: TGTGCCAGCAGCTCAGCCTATTTCTCTGGGGCCAACGTCCTGACTTTC; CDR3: CASSSAYFSGANVLTF
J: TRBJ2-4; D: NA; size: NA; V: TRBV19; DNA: TGTGCCAGTAATATGATCGGTATAGCCAAAAACATTCAGTACTTC; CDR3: CASNMIGIAKNIQYF
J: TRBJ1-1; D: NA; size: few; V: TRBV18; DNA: TGTGCCAGCTCACCCTCGACAGTGACTGAAGCTTTCTTT; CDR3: CASSPSTVTEAFF
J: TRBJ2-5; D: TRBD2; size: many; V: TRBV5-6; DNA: TGTGCCAGCGCCCGCGGCGGGGGTTACCAAGAGACCCAGTACTTC; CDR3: CASARGGGYQETQYF
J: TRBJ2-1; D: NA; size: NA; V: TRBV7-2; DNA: TGTGCCAGCAACTTAGAGGGTGACATACATTACAATGAGCAGTTCTTC; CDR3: CASNLEGDIHYNEQFF
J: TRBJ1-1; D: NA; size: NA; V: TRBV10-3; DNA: TGTGCCATCAGTGAGTCGGAGGGCGAAGCTTTCTTT; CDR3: CAISESEGEAFF
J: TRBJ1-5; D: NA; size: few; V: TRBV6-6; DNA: TGTGCCAGCAGTTACGGAGGTATCCAGGGGAAGCAGCCCCAGCATTTT; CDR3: CASSYGGIQGKQPQHF
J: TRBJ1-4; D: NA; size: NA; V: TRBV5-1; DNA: TGCGCCAGCAGCCCGGACAGAATAAATGAAAAACTGTTTTTT; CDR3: CASSPDRINEKLFF
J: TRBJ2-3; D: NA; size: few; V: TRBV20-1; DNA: TGCAGTGCTAAAACGGACTTCACAGATACGCAGTATTTT; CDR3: CSAKTDFTDTQYF
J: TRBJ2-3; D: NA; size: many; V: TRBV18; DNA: TGTGCCAGCTCACTTGGGACCCCAGATACGCAGTATTTT; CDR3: CASSLGTPDTQYF
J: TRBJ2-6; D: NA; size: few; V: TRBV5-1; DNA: TGCGCCAGCAACGACGGGAACGCTGGGGCCAACGTCCTGACTTTC; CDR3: CASNDGNAGANVLTF
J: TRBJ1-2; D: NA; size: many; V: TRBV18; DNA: TGTGCCAGCTCACCTGAACGGGATTATGGCTACACCTTC; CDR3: CASSPERDYGYTF
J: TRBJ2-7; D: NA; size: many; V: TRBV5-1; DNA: TGCGCCAGCAGCTGGGGCCAGGCCGTGCCCGAGCAGTACTTC; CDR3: CASSWGQAVPEQYF
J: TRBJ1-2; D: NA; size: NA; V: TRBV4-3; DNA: TGCGCCAGCAGCCGGTTAGGCCAGGGCCCCTATGGCTACACCTTC; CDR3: CASSRLGQGPYGYTF
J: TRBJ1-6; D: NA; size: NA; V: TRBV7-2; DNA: TGTGCCAGCAGCTCCCGGGACTATAATTCACCCCTCCACTTT; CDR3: CASSSRDYNSPLHF
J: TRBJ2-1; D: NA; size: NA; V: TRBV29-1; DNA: TGCAGCGTCCGGGGCTACAATGAGCAGTTCTTC; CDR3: CSVRGYNEQFF
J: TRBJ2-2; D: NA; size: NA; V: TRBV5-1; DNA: TGCGCCAGCAGCTTGCCCTTAACAGGAGGGTCCCGGGAGCTGTTTTTT; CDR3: CASSLPLTGGSRELFF
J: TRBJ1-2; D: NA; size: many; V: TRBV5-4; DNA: TGCGCCAGCAGCTTGGGTGGAGCTAACTATGGCTACACCTTC; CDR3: CASSLGGANYGYTF
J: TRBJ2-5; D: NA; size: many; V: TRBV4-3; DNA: TGCGCCAGCAGCGAGACGGGGGCCGCTCAAGAGACCCAGTACTTC; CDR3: CASSETGAAQETQYF
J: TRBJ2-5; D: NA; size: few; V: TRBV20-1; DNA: TGCAGTGCTTCGTACCGGGGGCTGAAGACCCAGTACTTC; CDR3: CSASYRGLKTQYF
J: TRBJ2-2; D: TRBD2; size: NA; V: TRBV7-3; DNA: TGTGCCAGCGGGCGGGGGGGCCACACCGGGGAGCTGTTTTTT; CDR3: CASGRGGHTGELFF